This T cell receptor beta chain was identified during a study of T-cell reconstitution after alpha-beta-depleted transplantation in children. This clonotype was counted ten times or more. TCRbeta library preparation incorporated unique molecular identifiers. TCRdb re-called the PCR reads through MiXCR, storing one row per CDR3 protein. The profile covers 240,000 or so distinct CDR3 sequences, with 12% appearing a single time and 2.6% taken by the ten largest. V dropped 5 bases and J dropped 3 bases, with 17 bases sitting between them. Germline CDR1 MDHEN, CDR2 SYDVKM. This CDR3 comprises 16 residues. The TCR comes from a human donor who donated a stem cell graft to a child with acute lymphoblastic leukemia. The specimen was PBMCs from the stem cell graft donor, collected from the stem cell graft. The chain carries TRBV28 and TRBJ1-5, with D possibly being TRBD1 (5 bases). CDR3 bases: TGTGCCAGCAGTGATATTACAGGTAACCCCAATCAGCCCCAGCATTTT. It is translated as CASSDITGNPNQPQHF. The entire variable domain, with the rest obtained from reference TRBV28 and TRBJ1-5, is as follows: DVKVTQSSRYLVKRTGEKVFLECVQDMDHENMFWYRQDPGLGLRLIYFSYDVKMKEKGDIPEGYSVSREKKERFSLILESASTNQTSMYLCASSDITGNPNQPQHFGDGTRLSIL.